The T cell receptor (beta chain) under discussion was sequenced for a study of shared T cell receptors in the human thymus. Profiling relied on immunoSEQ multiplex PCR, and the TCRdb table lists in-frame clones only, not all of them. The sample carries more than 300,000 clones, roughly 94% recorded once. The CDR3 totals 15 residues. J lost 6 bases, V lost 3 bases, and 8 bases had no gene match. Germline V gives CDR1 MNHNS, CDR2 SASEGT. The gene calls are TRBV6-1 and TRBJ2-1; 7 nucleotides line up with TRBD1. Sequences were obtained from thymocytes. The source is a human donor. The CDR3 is CASSDRRQGSNEQFF. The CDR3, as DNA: TGTGCCAGCAGTGATAGGAGACAGGGTAGCAATGAGCAGTTCTTC.